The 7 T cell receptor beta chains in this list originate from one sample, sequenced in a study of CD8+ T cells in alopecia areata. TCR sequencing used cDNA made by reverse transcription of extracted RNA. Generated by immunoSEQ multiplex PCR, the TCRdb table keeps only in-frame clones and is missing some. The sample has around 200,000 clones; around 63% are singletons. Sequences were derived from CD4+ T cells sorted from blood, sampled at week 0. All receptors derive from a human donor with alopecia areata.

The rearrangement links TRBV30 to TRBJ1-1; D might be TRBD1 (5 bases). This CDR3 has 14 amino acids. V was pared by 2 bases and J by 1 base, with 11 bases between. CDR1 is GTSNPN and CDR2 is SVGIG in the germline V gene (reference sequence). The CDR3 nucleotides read TGTGCCTGGAGTAGGGACCTTCCGAACACTGAAGCTTTCTTT. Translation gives CAWSRDLPNTEAFF.

The CDR3 loop reads CASSSLGQGHYEQYF. Here the CDR3 DNA reads TGTGCCAGCAGCTCGCTTGGACAGGGACACTACGAGCAGTACTTC. The rearrangement links TRBV11-2 to TRBJ2-7, with 8 bases lining up with TRBD1. V was clipped by 4 bases and J by 3 bases; unmatched bases: 8. This CDR3 spans 15 amino acids. CDR1 is SGHAT and CDR2 is FQNNGV in the germline V gene. The whole variable domain, filled in from reference TRBV11-2 and TRBJ2-7, reads EAGVAQSPRYKIIEKRQSVAFWCNPISGHATLYWYQQILGQGPKLLIQFQNNGVVDDSQLPKDRFSAERLKGVDSTLKIQPAKLEDSAVYLCASSSLGQGHYEQYFGPGTRLTVT.

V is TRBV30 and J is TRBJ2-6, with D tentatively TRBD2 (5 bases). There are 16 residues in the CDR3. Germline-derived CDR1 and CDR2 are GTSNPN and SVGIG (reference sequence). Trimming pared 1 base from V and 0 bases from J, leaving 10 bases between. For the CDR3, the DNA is TGTGCCTGGAGTGCCACCCGGGACTCTGGGGCCAACGTCCTGACTTTC. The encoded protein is CAWSATRDSGANVLTF.

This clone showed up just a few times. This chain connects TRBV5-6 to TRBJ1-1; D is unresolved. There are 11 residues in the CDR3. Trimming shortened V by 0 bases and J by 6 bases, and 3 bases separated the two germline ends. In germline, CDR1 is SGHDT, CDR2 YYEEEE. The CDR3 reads CASSLEAEAFF. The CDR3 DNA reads TGTGCCAGCAGCTTGGAGGCTGAAGCTTTCTTT.

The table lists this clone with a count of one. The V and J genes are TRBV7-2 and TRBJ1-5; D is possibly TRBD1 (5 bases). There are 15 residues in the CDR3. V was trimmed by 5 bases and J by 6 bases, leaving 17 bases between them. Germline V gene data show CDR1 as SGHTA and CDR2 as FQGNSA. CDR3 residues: CASSPQGGVGQPQHF. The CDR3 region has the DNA TGTGCCAGCAGCCCCCAGGGAGGGGTCGGTCAGCCCCAGCATTTT.

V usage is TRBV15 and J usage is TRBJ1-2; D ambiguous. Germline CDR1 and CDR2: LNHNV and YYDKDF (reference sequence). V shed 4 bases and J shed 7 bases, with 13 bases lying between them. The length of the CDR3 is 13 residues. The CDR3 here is CATSMGWGGGYTF. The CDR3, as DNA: TGTGCCACCAGCATGGGTTGGGGTGGTGGCTACACCTTC.

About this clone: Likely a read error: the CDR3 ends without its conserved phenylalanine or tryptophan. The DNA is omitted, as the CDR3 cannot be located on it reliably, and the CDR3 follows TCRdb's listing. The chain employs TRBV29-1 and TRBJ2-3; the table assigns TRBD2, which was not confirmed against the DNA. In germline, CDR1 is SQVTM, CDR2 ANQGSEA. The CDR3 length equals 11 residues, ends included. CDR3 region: CSVDQGERGAV.